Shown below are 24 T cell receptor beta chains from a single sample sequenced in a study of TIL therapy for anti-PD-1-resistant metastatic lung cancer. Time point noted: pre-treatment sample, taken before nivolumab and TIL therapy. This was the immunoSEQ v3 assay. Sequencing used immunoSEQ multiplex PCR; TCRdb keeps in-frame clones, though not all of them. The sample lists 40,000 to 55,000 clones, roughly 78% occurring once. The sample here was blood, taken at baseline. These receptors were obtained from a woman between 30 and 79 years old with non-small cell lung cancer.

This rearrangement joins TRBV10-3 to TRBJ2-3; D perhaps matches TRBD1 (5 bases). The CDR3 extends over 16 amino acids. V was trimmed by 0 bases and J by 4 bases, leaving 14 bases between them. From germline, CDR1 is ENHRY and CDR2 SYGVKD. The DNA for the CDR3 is TGTGCCATCAGTGAGTCAGGGGCGCAGGGTGCAGATACGCAGTATTTT. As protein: CAISESGAQGADTQYF.

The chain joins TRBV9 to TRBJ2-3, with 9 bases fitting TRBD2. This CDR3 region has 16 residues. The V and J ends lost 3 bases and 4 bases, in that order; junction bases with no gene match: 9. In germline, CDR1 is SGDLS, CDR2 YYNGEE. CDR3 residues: CASSADSGGVADTQYF. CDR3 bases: TGTGCCAGCAGCGCAGATAGCGGGGGAGTAGCAGATACGCAGTATTTT. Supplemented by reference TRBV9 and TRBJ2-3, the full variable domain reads DSGVTQTPKHLITATGQRVTLRCSPRSGDLSVYWYQQSLDQGLQFLIQYYNGEERAKGNILERFSAQQFPDLHSELNLSSLELGDSALYFCASSADSGGVADTQYFGPGTRLTVL.

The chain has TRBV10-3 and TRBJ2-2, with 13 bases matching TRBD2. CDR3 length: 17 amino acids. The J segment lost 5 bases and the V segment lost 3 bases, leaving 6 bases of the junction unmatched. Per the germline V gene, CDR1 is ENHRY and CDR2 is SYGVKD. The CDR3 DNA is TGTGCCATCAGTGACGGTACTAGCGGGGGGGCAACCGGGGAGCTGTTTTTT. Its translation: CAISDGTSGGATGELFF.

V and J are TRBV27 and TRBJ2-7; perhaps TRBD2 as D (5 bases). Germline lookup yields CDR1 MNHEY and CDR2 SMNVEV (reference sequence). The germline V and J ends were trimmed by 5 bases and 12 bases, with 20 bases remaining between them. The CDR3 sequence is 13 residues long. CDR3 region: CASSRDRGSSMYF. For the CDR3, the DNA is TGTGCCAGCAGTCGGGATAGAGGGAGTAGTATGTACTTC.

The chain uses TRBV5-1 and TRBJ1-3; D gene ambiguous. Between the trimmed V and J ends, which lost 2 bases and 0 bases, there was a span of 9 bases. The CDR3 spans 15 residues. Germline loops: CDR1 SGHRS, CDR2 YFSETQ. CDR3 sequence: CASSFGLSSGNTIYF. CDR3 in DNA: TGCGCCAGCAGCTTTGGCCTATCCTCTGGAAACACCATATATTTT.

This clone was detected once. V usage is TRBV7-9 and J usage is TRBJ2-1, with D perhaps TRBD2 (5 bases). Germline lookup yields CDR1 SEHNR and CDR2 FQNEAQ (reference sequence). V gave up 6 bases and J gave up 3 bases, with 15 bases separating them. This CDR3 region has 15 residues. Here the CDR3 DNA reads TGTGCCAGCAGTTATTCTACAGAGGGCTACAATGAGCAGTTCTTC. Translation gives CASSYSTEGYNEQFF.

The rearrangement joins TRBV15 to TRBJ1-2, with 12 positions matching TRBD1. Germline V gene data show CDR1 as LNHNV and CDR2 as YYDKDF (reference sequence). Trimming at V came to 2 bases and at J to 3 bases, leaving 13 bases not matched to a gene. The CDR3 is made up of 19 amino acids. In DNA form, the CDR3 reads TGTGCCACCAGCAGACCCGGCGGGGGACAGGGGGCGCGGGACTATGGCTACACCTTC. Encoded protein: CATSRPGGGQGARDYGYTF.

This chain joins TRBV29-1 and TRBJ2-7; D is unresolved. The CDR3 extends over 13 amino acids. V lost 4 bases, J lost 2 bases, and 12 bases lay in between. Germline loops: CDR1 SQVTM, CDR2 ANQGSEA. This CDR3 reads CSVGNRLTYEQYF. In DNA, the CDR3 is TGCAGCGTTGGAAATAGGCTAACCTACGAGCAGTACTTC.

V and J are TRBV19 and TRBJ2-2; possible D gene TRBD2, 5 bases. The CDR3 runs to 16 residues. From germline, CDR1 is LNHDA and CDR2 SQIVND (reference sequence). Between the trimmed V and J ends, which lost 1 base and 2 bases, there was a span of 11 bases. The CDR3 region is CASSIGPAANTGELFF. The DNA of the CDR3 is TGTGCCAGTAGTATAGGCCCAGCGGCCAACACCGGGGAGCTGTTTTTT.

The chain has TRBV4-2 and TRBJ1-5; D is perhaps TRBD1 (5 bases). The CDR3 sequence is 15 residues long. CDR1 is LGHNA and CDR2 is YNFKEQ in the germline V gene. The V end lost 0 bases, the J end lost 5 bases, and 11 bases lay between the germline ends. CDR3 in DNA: TGTGCCAGCAGCCAAGATGGAACAGGCGATCAGCCCCAGCATTTT. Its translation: CASSQDGTGDQPQHF.

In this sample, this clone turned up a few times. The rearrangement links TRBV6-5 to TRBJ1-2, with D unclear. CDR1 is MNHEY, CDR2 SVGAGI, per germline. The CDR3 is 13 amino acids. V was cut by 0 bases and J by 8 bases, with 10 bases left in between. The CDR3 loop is CASSYSIGRGYTF. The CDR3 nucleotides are TGTGCCAGCAGTTACTCGATAGGGAGAGGCTACACCTTC.

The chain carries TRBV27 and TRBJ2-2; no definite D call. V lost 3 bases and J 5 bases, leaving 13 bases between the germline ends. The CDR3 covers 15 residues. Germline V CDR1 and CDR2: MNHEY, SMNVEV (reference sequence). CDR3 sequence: CASSFGIAMTGELFF. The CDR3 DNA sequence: TGTGCCAGCAGTTTCGGCATTGCGATGACCGGGGAGCTGTTTTTT.

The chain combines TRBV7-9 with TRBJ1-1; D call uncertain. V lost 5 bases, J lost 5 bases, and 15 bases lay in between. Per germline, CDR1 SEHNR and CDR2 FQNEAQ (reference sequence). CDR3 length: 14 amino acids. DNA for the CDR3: TGTGCCAGCAGCCAGACGGTCCGAGGGACTGAAGCTTTCTTT. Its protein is CASSQTVRGTEAFF.

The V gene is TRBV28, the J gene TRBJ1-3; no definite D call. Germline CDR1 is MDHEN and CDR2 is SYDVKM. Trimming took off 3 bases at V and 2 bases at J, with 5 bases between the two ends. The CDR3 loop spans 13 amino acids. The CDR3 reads CASSLAAGNTIYF. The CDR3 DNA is TGTGCCAGCAGTTTGGCAGCTGGAAACACCATATATTTT.

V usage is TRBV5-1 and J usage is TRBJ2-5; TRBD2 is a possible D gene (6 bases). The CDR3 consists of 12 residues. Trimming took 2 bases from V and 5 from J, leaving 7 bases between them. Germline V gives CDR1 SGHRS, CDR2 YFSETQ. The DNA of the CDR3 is TGCGCCAGCAGCTTCCGGGGGGAGACCCAGTACTTC. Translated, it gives CASSFRGETQYF.

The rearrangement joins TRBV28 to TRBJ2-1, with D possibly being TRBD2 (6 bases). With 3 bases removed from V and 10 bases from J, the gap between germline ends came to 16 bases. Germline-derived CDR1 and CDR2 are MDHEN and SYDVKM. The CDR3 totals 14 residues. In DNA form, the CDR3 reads TGTGCCAGCAGTTTTATTAGCGGTGGCGGGGAGCAGTTCTTC. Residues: CASSFISGGGEQFF.

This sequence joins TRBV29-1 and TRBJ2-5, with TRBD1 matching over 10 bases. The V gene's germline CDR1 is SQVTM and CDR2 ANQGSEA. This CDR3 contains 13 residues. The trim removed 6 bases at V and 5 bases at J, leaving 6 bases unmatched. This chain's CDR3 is CSVRQGAGETQYF. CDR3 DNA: TGCAGCGTCAGACAGGGGGCAGGGGAGACCCAGTACTTC.

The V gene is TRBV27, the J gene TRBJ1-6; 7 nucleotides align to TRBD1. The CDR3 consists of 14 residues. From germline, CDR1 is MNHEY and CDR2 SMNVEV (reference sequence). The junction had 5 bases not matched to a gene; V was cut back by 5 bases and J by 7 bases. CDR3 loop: CASSRDSRNSPLHF. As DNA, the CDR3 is TGTGCCAGCAGTAGGGACAGCAGAAATTCACCCCTCCACTTT.

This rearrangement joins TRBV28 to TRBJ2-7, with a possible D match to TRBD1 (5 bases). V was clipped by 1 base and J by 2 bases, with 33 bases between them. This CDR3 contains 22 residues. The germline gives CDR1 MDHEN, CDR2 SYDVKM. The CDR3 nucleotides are TGTGCCAGCAGTTTATCCGGTGGGGTGCGTGCAGGCTACTACCTAGGGGCCTACGAGCAGTACTTC. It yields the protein CASSLSGGVRAGYYLGAYEQYF.

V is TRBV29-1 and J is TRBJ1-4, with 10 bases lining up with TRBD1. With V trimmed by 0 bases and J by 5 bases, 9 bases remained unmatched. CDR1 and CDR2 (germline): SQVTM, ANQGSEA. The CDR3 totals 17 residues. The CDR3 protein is CSVEDRRRTGGNEKLFF. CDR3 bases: TGCAGCGTTGAAGATCGGAGGAGGACAGGGGGAAATGAAAAACTGTTTTTT.

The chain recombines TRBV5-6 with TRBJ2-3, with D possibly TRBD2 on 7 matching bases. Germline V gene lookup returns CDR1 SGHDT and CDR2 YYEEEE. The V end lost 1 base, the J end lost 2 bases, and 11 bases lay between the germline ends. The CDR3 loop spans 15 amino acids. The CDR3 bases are TGTGCCAGCAGCTTGCCGGGGGGCCCCACAGATACGCAGTATTTT. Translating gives CASSLPGGPTDTQYF.

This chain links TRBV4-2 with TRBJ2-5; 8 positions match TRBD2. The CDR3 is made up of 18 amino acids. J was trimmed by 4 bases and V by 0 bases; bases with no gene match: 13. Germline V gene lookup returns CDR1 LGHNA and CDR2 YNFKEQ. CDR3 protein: CASSQDAGGTWSPETQYF. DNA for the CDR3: TGTGCCAGCAGCCAAGATGCGGGGGGTACCTGGAGCCCAGAGACCCAGTACTTC.

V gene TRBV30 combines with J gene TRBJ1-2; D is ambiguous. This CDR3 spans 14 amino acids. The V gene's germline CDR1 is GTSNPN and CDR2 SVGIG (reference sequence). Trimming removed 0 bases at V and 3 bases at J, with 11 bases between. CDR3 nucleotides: TGTGCCTGGAGTGTTTCGGGCGGACACTATGGCTACACCTTC. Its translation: CAWSVSGGHYGYTF.

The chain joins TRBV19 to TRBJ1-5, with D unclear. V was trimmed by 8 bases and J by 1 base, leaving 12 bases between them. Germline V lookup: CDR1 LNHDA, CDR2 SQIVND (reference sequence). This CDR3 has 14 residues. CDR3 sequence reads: CASGLGMSNQPQHF. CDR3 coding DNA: TGTGCCAGTGGCCTGGGGATGAGCAATCAGCCCCAGCATTTT.